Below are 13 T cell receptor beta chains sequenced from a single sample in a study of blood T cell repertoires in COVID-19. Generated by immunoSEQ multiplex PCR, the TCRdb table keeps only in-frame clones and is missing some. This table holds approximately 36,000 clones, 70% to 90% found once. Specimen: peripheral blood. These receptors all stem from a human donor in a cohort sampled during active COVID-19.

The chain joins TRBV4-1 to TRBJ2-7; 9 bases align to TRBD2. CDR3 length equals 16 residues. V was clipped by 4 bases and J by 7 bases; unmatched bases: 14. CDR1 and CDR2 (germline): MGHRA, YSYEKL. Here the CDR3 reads CASSLSFGGGVVEQYF. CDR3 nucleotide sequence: TGCGCCAGCAGCCTGAGTTTTGGCGGGGGGGTAGTTGAGCAGTACTTC.

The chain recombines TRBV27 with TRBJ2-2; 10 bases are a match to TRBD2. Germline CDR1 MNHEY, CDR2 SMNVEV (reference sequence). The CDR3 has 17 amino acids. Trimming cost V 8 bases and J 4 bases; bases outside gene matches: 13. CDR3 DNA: TGTGCCAGCTCGCTAGCGGGGGCCTCCCCGGGCACCGGGGAGCTGTTTTTT. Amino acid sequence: CASSLAGASPGTGELFF.

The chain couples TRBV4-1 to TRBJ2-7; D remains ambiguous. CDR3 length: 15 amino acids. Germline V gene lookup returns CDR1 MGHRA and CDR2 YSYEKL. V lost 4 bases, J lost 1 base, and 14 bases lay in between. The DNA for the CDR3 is TGCGCCAGCAGCCCCTCCCGGTTGTATTCCTACGAGCAGTACTTC. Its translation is CASSPSRLYSYEQYF.

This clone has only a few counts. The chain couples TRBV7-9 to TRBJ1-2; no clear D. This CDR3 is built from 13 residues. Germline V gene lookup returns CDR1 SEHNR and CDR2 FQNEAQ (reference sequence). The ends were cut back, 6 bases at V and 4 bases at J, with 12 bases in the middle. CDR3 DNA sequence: TGTGCCAGCAGTCTCGGGATACTCTATGGCTACACCTTC. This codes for CASSLGILYGYTF.

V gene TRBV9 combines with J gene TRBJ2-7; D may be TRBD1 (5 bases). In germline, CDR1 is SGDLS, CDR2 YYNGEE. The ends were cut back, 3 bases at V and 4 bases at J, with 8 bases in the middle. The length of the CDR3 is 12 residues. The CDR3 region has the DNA TGTGCCAGCAGCGACCAGGGTTACGAGCAGTACTTC. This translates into CASSDQGYEQYF.

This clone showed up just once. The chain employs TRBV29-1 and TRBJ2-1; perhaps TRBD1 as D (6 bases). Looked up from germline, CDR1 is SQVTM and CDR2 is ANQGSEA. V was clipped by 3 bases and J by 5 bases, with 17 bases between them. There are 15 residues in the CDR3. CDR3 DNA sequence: TGCAGCGTTGACCTGCAGGGACAACTAGACAATGAGCAGTTCTTC. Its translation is CSVDLQGQLDNEQFF.

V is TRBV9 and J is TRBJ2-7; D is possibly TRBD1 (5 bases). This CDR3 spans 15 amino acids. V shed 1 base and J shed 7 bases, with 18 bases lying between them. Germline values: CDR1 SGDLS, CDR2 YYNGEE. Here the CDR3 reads CASSVYEAGPGEQYF. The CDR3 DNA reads TGTGCCAGCAGCGTATATGAGGCAGGGCCTGGGGAGCAGTACTTC.

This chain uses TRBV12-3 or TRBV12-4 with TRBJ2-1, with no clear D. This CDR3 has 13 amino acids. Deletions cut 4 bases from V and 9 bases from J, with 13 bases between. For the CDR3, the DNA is TGTGCCAGCAGTTATGACTTACGAGGTGAGCAGTTCTTC. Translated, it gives CASSYDLRGEQFF.

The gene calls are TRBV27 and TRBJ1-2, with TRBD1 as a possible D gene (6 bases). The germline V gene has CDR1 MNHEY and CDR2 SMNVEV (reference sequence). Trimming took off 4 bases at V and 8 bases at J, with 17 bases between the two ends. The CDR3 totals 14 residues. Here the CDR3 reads CASSYRDTSRGYTF. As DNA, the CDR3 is TGTGCCAGCAGTTACCGGGACACCTCAAGGGGCTACACCTTC.

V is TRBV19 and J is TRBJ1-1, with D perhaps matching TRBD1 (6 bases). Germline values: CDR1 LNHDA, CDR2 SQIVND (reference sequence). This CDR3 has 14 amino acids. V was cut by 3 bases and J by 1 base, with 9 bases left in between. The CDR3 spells CASSMRGWNTEAFF. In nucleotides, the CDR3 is TGTGCCAGTAGTATGAGGGGGTGGAACACTGAAGCTTTCTTT.

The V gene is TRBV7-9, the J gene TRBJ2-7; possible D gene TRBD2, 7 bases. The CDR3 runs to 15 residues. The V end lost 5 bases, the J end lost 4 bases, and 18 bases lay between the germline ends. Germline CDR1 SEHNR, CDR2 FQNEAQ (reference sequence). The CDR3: CASSPRGGRGYEQYF. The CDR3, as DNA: TGTGCCAGCAGCCCGAGGGGGGGGCGAGGTTACGAGCAGTACTTC. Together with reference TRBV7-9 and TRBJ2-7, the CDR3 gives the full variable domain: DTGVSQNPRHKITKRGQNVTFRCDPISEHNRLYWYRQTLGQGPEFLTYFQNEAQLEKSRLLSDRFSAERPKGSFSTLEIQRTEQGDSAMYLCASSPRGGRGYEQYFGPGTRLTVT.

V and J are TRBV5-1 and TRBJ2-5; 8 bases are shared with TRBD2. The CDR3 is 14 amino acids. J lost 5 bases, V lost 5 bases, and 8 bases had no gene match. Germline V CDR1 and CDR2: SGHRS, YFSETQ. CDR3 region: CASSTGGLDETQYF. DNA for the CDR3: TGCGCCAGCAGTACGGGGGGGTTGGATGAGACCCAGTACTTC.

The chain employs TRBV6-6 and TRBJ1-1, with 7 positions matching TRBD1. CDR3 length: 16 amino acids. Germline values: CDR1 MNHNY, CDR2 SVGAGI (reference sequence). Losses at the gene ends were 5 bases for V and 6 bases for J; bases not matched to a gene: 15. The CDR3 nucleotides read TGTGCCAGCAGTCGACAGACCGGGACAGTAGCAGCTGAAGCTTTCTTT. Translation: CASSRQTGTVAAEAFF.